This TCR beta chain stems from a study of blood T cell repertoires in COVID-19. Using immunoSEQ multiplex PCR, the repertoire was profiled, and TCRdb retains in-frame clones only, with some absent. The sample lists roughly 140,000 clones, about nine tenths seen once, with roughly 2% in the top ten. Germline CDR1 SGHAT, CDR2 FQNNGV. CDR3 length equals 16 residues. The V segment lost 1 base and the J segment 7 bases; nucleotides outside the gene matches: 8. The rearrangement links TRBV11-2 to TRBJ2-7; TRBD1 matches at 12 bases. Sequenced input: peripheral blood. The TCR was taken from a human donor in a cohort sampled during active COVID-19. Written as DNA, the CDR3 is TGTGCCAGCAGCTTAGGCTCCGGGACAGGGGGCGCGGAGCAGTACTTC. Encoded protein: CASSLGSGTGGAEQYF.